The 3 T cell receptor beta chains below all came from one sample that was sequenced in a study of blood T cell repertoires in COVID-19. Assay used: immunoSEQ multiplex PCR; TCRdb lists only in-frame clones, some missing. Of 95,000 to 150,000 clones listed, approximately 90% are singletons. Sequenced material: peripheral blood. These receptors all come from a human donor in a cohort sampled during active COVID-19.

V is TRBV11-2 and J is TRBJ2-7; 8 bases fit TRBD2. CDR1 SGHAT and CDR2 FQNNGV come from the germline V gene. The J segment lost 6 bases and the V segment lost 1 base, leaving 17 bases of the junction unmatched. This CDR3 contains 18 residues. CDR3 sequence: CASSLGVSGGAALSEQYF. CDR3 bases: TGTGCCAGCAGCTTAGGAGTATCCGGGGGGGCCGCATTGTCCGAGCAGTACTTC.

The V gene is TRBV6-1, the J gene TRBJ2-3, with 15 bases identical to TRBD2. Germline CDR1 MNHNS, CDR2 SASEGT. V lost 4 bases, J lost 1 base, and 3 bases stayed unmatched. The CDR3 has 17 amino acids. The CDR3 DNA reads TGTGCCAGCAGTGGGACTAGCGGGAGGGGGGGCACAGATACGCAGTATTTT. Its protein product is CASSGTSGRGGTDTQYF.

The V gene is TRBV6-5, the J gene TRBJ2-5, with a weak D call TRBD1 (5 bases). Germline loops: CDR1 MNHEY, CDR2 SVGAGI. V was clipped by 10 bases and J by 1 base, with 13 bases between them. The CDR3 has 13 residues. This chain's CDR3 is CAISRTSQETQYF. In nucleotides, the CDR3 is TGTGCCATCTCCCGGACAAGCCAAGAGACCCAGTACTTC.